Below, 3 T cell receptor beta chains from the same sample are listed, as sequenced in a study of shared clonotypes between healthy human individuals. Here immunoSEQ multiplex PCR was the method, and the copy in TCRdb shows in-frame clones only, minus some. The sample shows 2,100,000 or so clones, approximately 94% of them seen only once. The sequenced sample was naive CD4+ T cells sorted from blood. The subset was: CD45RA+ positively selected. Receptors originate from a man between 18 and 29 years old in good health.

CDR3 region: CASSYSGQNNSPLHF. CDR3 nucleotide sequence: TGTGCCAGCAGTTACTCAGGGCAGAATAATTCACCCCTCCACTTT. J is TRBJ1-6 and V is TRBV6-5; D gene uncertain. V was shortened by 0 bases and J by 5 bases, with 8 bases between the two germline ends. Germline-derived CDR1 and CDR2 are MNHEY and SVGAGI. The CDR3 sequence is 15 residues long.

The chain joins TRBV6-6 to TRBJ2-7, with no clear D. The germline V gene has CDR1 MNHNY and CDR2 SVGAGI (reference sequence). This CDR3 contains 14 residues. Trimming cost V 4 bases and J 7 bases, with 17 bases left between them. The CDR3 bases are TGTGCCAGCAGTTTCCCCTTCCGAGCGTGGGAGCAGTACTTC. Translated: CASSFPFRAWEQYF.

The V and J genes are TRBV19 and TRBJ2-2; D call uncertain. This CDR3 is built from 15 residues. Germline V gene sequence: CDR1 LNHDA, CDR2 SQIVND (reference sequence). V shed 1 base and J shed 0 bases, with 6 bases lying between them. CDR3 in DNA: TGTGCCAGTAGTATAGGACTGACGAACACCGGGGAGCTGTTTTTT. It is translated as CASSIGLTNTGELFF.